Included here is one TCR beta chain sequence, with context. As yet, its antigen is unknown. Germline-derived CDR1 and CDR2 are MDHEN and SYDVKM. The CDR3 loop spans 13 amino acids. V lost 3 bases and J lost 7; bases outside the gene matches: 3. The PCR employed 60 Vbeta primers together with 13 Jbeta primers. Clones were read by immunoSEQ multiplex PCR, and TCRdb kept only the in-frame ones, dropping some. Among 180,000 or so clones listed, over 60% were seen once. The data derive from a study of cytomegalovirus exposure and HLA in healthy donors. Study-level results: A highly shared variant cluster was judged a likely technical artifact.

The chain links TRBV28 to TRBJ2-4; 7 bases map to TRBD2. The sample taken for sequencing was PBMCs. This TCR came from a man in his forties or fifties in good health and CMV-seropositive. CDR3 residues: CASSFGGGNIQYF. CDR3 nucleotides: TGTGCCAGCAGTTTTGGGGGGGGGAACATTCAGTACTTC.